The 21 T cell receptor beta chains given below trace back to one sample, sequenced in a study of cytomegalovirus exposure and HLA in healthy donors. Primers: 60 Vbeta forward and 13 Jbeta reverse. Here immunoSEQ multiplex PCR was the method, and the copy in TCRdb shows in-frame clones only, minus some. This sample yields some 120,000 clones, of which about 59% are seen a single time; roughly 10% belongs to the top ten. Sequencing input: PBMCs. All receptors come from a woman aged 40 to 50 in good health and CMV-seropositive.

V and J are TRBV7-6 and TRBJ2-7; possibly TRBD1 for D (5 bases). In germline, CDR1 is SGHVS, CDR2 FNYEAQ. The CDR3 is made up of 14 amino acids. V lost 4 bases to trimming and J lost 6 bases, with 16 bases between them. DNA for the CDR3: TGTGCCAGCAGCTCCCAGGACAAAATCGGCGAGCAGTACTTC. Its translation: CASSSQDKIGEQYF.

The chain couples TRBV19 to TRBJ1-5; no clear D gene. Trimming cost V 2 bases and J 11 bases, with 19 bases left between them. Germline CDR1 reads LNHDA; CDR2 reads SQIVND (reference sequence). CDR3 length equals 15 residues. The CDR3: CASSIPRKESPAQHF. In DNA, the CDR3 is TGTGCCAGTAGTATACCGCGAAAGGAGTCGCCGGCCCAGCATTTT.

The chain couples TRBV4-2 to TRBJ1-5, with 10 bases that match TRBD1. Trimming took 3 bases from V and 7 from J; bases not matched to a gene: 9. Germline lookup yields CDR1 LGHNA and CDR2 YNFKEQ. The CDR3 sequence is 16 residues long. The DNA for the CDR3 is TGTGCCAGCAGCCACCGGGACAGGGGAAGGGGACAGCCCCAGCATTTT. Translated, it gives CASSHRDRGRGQPQHF.

This clone has only a few counts. V and J are TRBV11-2 and TRBJ1-4, with 9 bases that match TRBD1. The CDR3 extends over 17 amino acids. The V gene's germline CDR1 is SGHAT and CDR2 FQNNGV. V was pared by 5 bases and J by 4 bases, with 11 bases of the junction left unmatched. CDR3 sequence: CASSPTGTGKGNEKLFF. The CDR3 DNA reads as TGTGCCAGCAGCCCAACCGGGACAGGGAAGGGTAATGAAAAACTGTTTTTT.

The rearrangement links TRBV7-8 to TRBJ1-1; no clear D. Per germline, CDR1 SGHVS and CDR2 FQNEAQ. The CDR3 spans 15 residues. Between the trimmed V and J ends, which lost 2 bases and 5 bases, there was a span of 15 bases. As DNA, the CDR3 is TGTGCCAGCAGCTTATTTAATACCCAACTGACTGAAGCTTTCTTT. Translated, it gives CASSLFNTQLTEAFF.

This rearrangement joins TRBV5-1 to TRBJ2-5; the match to TRBD1 covers 9 bases. The J call is doubtful: the DNA matches TRBJ2-7 better. Germline CDR1 reads SGHRS; CDR2 reads YFSETQ. The CDR3 extends over 15 amino acids. CDR3 sequence: CASSLRQGVNIEQYF. Written as DNA, the CDR3 is TGCGCCAGCAGCTTGAGACAGGGGGTGAACATCGAGCAGTACTTC.

The J gene is TRBJ1-5, the V gene TRBV7-2; tentatively, D is TRBD1 (6 bases). V dropped 3 bases and J dropped 1 base, with 13 bases sitting between them. CDR1 and CDR2 (germline): SGHTA, FQGNSA. The length of the CDR3 is 16 residues. CDR3: CASSFRGRDSNQPQHF. For the CDR3, the DNA is TGTGCCAGCAGCTTCAGGGGCAGGGACAGCAATCAGCCCCAGCATTTT.

The DNA for the CDR3 is TGTGCCAGCATTCGTGACAGGAATTTCCCCTACGAGCAGTACTTC. Amino acid sequence: CASIRDRNFPYEQYF. The chain recombines TRBV27 with TRBJ2-7; a possible D gene is TRBD1 (6 bases). Germline values: CDR1 MNHEY, CDR2 SMNVEV (reference sequence). The CDR3 is made up of 15 amino acids. Trimming removed 7 bases from V and 2 bases from J, with 18 bases in between.

This clone has just a few counts. The chain is built from TRBV6-5 and TRBJ2-2; 12 bases match TRBD2. The CDR3 sequence is 15 residues long. After removal of 5 bases from V and 5 bases from J, the junction contained 3 bases not matched to a gene. Germline V lookup: CDR1 MNHEY, CDR2 SVGAGI. DNA for the CDR3: TGTGCCAGCAGTAGACTAGCGGGGGATACCGGGGAGCTGTTTTTT. It yields the protein CASSRLAGDTGELFF.

The genes are TRBV5-4 and TRBJ2-5; D uncertain. V was cut by 5 bases and J by 5 bases, with 16 bases left in between. This CDR3 spans 14 amino acids. Germline V gene lookup returns CDR1 SGHNT and CDR2 YYREEE (reference sequence). Written as DNA, the CDR3 is TGTGCCAGCAGTTTTCCTAACGCCTCCGAGACCCAGTACTTC. Amino acid sequence: CASSFPNASETQYF. Filled out from reference TRBV5-4 and TRBJ2-5, the complete variable domain reads ETGVTQSPTHLIKTRGQQVTLRCSSQSGHNTVSWYQQALGQGPQFIFQYYREEENGRGNFPPRFSGLQFPNYSSELNVNALELDDSALYLCASSFPNASETQYFGPGTRLLVL.

The chain joins TRBV15 to TRBJ2-1; no clear D gene. The CDR3 is made up of 14 amino acids. V was cut by 0 bases and J by 8 bases, with 11 bases left in between. Per germline, CDR1 LNHNV and CDR2 YYDKDF (reference sequence). In DNA, the CDR3 is TGTGCCACCAGCAGAGATCTTTCGAGTCATGAGCAGTTCTTC. Residues: CATSRDLSSHEQFF.

The rearrangement joins TRBV7-9 to TRBJ2-1; D remains ambiguous. The CDR3 contains 14 residues. Germline values: CDR1 SEHNR, CDR2 FQNEAQ (reference sequence). V dropped 5 bases and J dropped 7 bases, with 15 bases sitting between them. The CDR3: CASSAGPSGNEQFF. The CDR3 DNA reads as TGTGCCAGCAGCGCTGGCCCCTCGGGTAATGAGCAGTTCTTC.

This sequence joins TRBV7-2 and TRBJ2-1; D might be TRBD2 (5 bases). The V gene lost 3 bases and the J gene lost 9 bases, with 12 bases spanning the gap. This CDR3 spans 13 amino acids. In germline, CDR1 is SGHTA, CDR2 FQGNSA. The CDR3 here is CASSFTSTAEQFF. CDR3 nucleotide sequence: TGTGCCAGCAGCTTCACTAGTACGGCTGAGCAGTTCTTC.

This clone has a handful of counts. The rearrangement links TRBV2 to TRBJ1-4, with TRBD1 as a possible D gene (6 bases). Looked up from germline, CDR1 is SNHLY and CDR2 is FYNNEI. The CDR3 runs to 13 residues. With 6 bases removed from V and 6 bases from J, the gap between germline ends came to 11 bases. CDR3: CASRGGLDEKLFF. CDR3 coding DNA: TGTGCCAGCAGGGGGGGGCTTGATGAAAAACTGTTTTTT.

The chain is built from TRBV29-1 and TRBJ2-2, with D possibly TRBD1 on 6 matching bases. The V end was cut by 5 bases, the J end by 7 bases, with 8 bases between. In germline, CDR1 is SQVTM, CDR2 ANQGSEA. The CDR3 sequence is 11 residues long. This chain's CDR3 is CSVLDSGELFF. DNA for the CDR3: TGCAGCGTTTTGGACAGCGGGGAGCTGTTTTTT.

The chain links TRBV25-1 to TRBJ2-4; 9 nucleotides line up with TRBD1. V lost 3 bases, J lost 4 bases, and 4 bases stayed unmatched. Germline loops: CDR1 MGHDK, CDR2 SYGVNS. The CDR3 sequence is 15 residues long. CDR3 loop: CASSDTGGSKNIQYF. The CDR3 region has the DNA TGTGCCAGCAGTGATACAGGGGGCTCAAAAAACATTCAGTACTTC.

The gene calls are TRBV7-3 and TRBJ2-3; TRBD2 matches at 12 bases. Germline V gene data show CDR1 as SGHTA and CDR2 as FQGTGA. Trimming took 5 bases from V and 3 from J; bases not matched to a gene: 3. CDR3 length equals 15 residues. This chain's CDR3 is CASSRLAGATDTQYF. CDR3 nucleotide sequence: TGTGCCAGCAGCCGACTAGCGGGAGCGACAGATACGCAGTATTTT.

V gene TRBV2 combines with J gene TRBJ1-1; TRBD1 might be the D (6 bases). V shed 5 bases and J shed 10 bases, with 17 bases lying between them. The CDR3 has 13 residues. CDR1 is SNHLY and CDR2 is FYNNEI in the germline V gene. In DNA form, the CDR3 reads TGTGCCAGCAGTTCCTTGACAGGCCCAGCAGCTTTCTTT. This sequence encodes CASSSLTGPAAFF.

The chain uses TRBV6-1 and TRBJ1-1, with 7 bases aligning to TRBD1. The V gene end was trimmed by 5 bases and the J gene end by 10 bases; junction bases not matched to a gene: 13. CDR3 length equals 14 residues. CDR1 MNHNS and CDR2 SASEGT come from the germline V gene. CDR3 DNA: TGTGCCAGCAGTCCCCCGAGACAGGGCTGTGGAGCTTTCTTT. This encodes CASSPPRQGCGAFF.

This chain connects TRBV7-9 to TRBJ2-2; TRBD1 might be the D (5 bases). V lost 0 bases and J 0 bases, leaving 8 bases between the germline ends. Germline assignment: CDR1 SEHNR and CDR2 FQNEAQ (reference sequence). CDR3 length equals 16 residues. CDR3 loop: CASSLAIRANTGELFF. The CDR3 nucleotides read TGTGCCAGCAGCTTAGCCATCAGGGCGAACACCGGGGAGCTGTTTTTT.

A few counts support this clone. This sequence joins TRBV4-3 and TRBJ1-2; a possible D gene is TRBD1 (5 bases). The CDR3 has 15 residues. Between the trimmed V and J ends, which lost 1 base and 8 bases, there was a span of 17 bases. CDR1 is LGHNA and CDR2 is YSLEER in the germline V gene. The DNA for the CDR3 is TGCGCCAGCAGCCAAGTAGCCCGCATTAAGGGGGGCTACACCTTC. Its protein is CASSQVARIKGGYTF.